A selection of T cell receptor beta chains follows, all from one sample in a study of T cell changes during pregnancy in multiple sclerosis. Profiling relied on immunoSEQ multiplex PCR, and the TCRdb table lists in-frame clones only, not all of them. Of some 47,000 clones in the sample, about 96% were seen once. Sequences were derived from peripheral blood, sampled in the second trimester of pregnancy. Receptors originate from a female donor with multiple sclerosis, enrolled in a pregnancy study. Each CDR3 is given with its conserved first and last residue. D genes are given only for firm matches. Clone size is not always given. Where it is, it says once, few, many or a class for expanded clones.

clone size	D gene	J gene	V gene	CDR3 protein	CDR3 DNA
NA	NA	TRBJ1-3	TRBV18	CASSQDRFSGNTIYF	TGTGCCAGCTCACAAGACAGATTCTCTGGAAACACCATATATTTT
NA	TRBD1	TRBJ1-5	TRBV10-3	CAISERQGSQPQHF	TGTGCCATCAGTGAGAGACAGGGTTCGCAGCCCCAGCATTTT
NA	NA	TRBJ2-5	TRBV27	CASSLGALGETQYF	TGTGCCAGCAGTTTGGGGGCGCTTGGAGAGACCCAGTACTTC
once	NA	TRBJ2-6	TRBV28	CASSLLSSGANVLTF	TGTGCCAGCAGTTTGTTGAGCTCTGGGGCCAACGTCCTGACTTTC
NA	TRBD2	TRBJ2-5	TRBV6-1	CASSGHATSRLQETQYF	TGTGCCAGCAGTGGACACGCGACTAGCAGACTGCAAGAGACCCAGTACTTC
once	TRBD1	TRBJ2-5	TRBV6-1	CASRQDRGRETQYF	TGTGCCAGCAGACAGGACAGGGGGCGAGAGACCCAGTACTTC
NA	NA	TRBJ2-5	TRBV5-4	CASSLGAGQLETQYF	TGTGCCAGCAGCTTGGGCGCGGGACAGTTGGAGACCCAGTACTTC
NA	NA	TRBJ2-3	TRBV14	CASSLKGPDTQYF	TGTGCCAGCAGCCTCAAGGGGCCAGATACGCAGTATTTT
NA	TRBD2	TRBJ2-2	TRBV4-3	CASSQDPGGIGELFF	TGCGCCAGCAGCCAAGATCCGGGAGGGATCGGGGAGCTGTTTTTT
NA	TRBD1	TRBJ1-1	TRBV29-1	CSADRGNTEAFF	TGCAGCGCGGACAGGGGGAACACTGAAGCTTTCTTT
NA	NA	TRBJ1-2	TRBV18	CASSPNTNYGYTF	TGTGCCAGCTCACCGAACACGAACTATGGCTACACCTTC
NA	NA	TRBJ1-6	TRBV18	CASSPLPLTNSPLHF	TGTGCCAGCTCACCACTCCCACTAACCAATTCACCCCTCCACTTT
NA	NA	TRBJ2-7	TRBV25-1	CASSELSGPYEQYF	TGTGCCAGCAGTGAACTTAGCGGCCCCTACGAGCAGTACTTC
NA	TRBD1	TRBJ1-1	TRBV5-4	CASLGQGKTEAFF	TGTGCCAGCTTGGGACAGGGGAAGACTGAAGCTTTCTTT
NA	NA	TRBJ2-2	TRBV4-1	CASSLQRMMSQNTGELFF	TGCGCCAGCAGCCTTCAACGTATGATGAGCCAGAACACCGGGGAGCTGTTTTTT
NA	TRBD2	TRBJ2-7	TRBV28	CASAIRGRAYEQYF	TGTGCCAGCGCAATACGGGGGAGGGCTTACGAGCAGTACTTC
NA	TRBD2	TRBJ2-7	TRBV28	CASSFLAGASYEQYF	TGTGCCAGCAGTTTTCTAGCGGGAGCTAGCTACGAGCAGTACTTC
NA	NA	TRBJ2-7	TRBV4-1	CASSQEGREQYF	TGCGCCAGCAGCCAAGAGGGGCGCGAGCAGTACTTC
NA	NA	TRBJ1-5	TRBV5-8	CASSFVSGPSLPQHF	TGTGCCAGCAGCTTTGTGTCTGGGCCCAGCCTGCCCCAGCATTTT
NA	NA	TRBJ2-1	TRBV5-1	CASSLAGNEQFF	TGCGCCAGCAGCTTGGCGGGGAATGAGCAGTTCTTC
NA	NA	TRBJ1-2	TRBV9	CASSGAQGPPPGYGYTF	TGTGCCAGCAGCGGGGCCCAGGGGCCTCCCCCTGGCTATGGCTACACCTTC
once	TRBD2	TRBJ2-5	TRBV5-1	CASSPGPSGEETQYF	TGCGCCAGCAGCCCAGGACCGAGCGGGGAAGAGACCCAGTACTTC
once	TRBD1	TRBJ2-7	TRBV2	CASSERGTGLPYEQYF	TGTGCCAGCAGTGAAAGGGGGACAGGGCTCCCCTACGAGCAGTACTTC
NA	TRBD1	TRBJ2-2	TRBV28	CASRPDRAGELFF	TGTGCCAGCAGACCCGACAGGGCCGGGGAGCTGTTTTTT
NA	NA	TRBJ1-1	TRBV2	CASLREGNTEAFF	TGTGCCAGCCTACGTGAGGGGAACACTGAAGCTTTCTTT
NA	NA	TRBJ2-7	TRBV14	CASSQDLGSSYEQYF	TGTGCCAGCAGCCAAGATCTCGGTTCCTCCTACGAGCAGTACTTC
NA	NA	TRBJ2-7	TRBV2	CASNIQGFVYEQYF	TGTGCCAGCAACATCCAGGGGTTCGTGTACGAGCAGTACTTC
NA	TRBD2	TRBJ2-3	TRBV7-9	CASSPTSGGAADTQYF	TGTGCCAGCAGTCCAACTAGCGGGGGGGCCGCGGATACGCAGTATTTT
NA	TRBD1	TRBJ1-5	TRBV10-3	CAISRSGTGDQPQHF	TGTGCCATCAGTAGGTCCGGGACAGGGGATCAGCCCCAGCATTTT
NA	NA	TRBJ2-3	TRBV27	CASTTGSRTDTQYF	TGTGCCAGCACCACCGGGAGTAGGACAGATACGCAGTATTTT
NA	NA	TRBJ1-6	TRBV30	CAWSAYRTANSPLHF	TGTGCCTGGAGTGCGTATCGGACAGCTAATTCACCCCTCCACTTT
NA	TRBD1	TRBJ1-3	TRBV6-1	CASSTGDFGNTIYF	TGTGCCAGCAGTACAGGGGATTTTGGAAACACCATATATTTT
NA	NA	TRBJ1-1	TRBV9	CASSAQTGNTEAFF	TGTGCCAGCAGCGCCCAGACAGGGAACACTGAAGCTTTCTTT
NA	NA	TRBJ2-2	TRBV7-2	CASSLSGLNGELFF	TGTGCCAGCAGCTTATCCGGGTTAAACGGGGAGCTGTTTTTT
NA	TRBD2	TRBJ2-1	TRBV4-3	CASSQEERGGNEQFF	TGCGCCAGCAGCCAAGAGGAGCGGGGGGGCAATGAGCAGTTCTTC
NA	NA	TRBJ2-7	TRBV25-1	CASSEWAESYEQYF	TGTGCCAGCAGTGAATGGGCAGAGTCCTACGAGCAGTACTTC
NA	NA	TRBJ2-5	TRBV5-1	CASSLKGPQETQYF	TGCGCCAGCAGCTTGAAGGGGCCCCAAGAGACCCAGTACTTC
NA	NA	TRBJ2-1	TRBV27	CASSFQGGTFTYNEQFF	TGTGCCAGCAGTTTTCAAGGAGGGACCTTTACCTACAATGAGCAGTTCTTC
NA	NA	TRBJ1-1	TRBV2	CASSGEGNTEAFF	TGTGCCAGCAGTGGGGAGGGGAACACTGAAGCTTTCTTT
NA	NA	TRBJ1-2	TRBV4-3	CASSQGDGGGHYGYTF	TGCGCCAGCAGCCAAGGGGATGGCGGAGGGCACTATGGCTACACCTTC
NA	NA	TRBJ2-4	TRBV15	CATRQDQVLGKNIQYF	TGTGCCACAAGGCAAGATCAGGTTTTAGGCAAAAACATTCAGTACTTC
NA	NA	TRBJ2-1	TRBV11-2	CASSLDTGAYNEQFF	TGTGCCAGCAGCTTAGATACGGGAGCCTACAATGAGCAGTTCTTC
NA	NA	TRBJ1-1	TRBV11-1	CASSHPGNTEAFF	TGTGCCAGCAGCCACCCCGGGAACACTGAAGCTTTCTTT
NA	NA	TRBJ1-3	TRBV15	CATSRSRGSGNTIYF	TGTGCCACCAGCAGGAGTAGGGGCTCCGGAAACACCATATATTTT
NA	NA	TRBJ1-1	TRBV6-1	CASSEALGGYTEAFF	TGTGCCAGCAGTGAAGCGCTAGGAGGATACACTGAAGCTTTCTTT
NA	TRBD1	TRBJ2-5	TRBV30	CAWSEGQGRWETQYF	TGTGCCTGGAGTGAGGGACAGGGACGTTGGGAGACCCAGTACTTC
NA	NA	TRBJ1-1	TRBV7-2	CASSYHRDGTEAFF	TGTGCCAGCAGCTACCACAGGGACGGGACTGAAGCTTTCTTT
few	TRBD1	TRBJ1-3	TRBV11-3	CASSPGQGPGNTIYF	TGTGCCAGCAGCCCCGGACAGGGACCAGGAAACACCATATATTTT